Listed here is a single T cell receptor (beta chain). The antigen this receptor binds is unknown. The sample holds no much larger clone one base away, and base qualities are not on file. TCRbeta CDR3 regions were amplified from genomic DNA by means of the immunoSEQ Assay, a bias-controlled multiplex PCR. The authors' pipeline ran thus. Nucleated cell counts per sample were estimated from amplification of reference gene primers within the assay. To quantify the absolute abundance of each unique TCRbeta CDR3 rearrangement, sequence reads were collapsed and filtered. For each sample, productive Simpson clonality was calculated by taking the square root of Simpson's diversity index across productive rearrangements. Drawn from immuneACCESS, this table holds only the in-frame rearrangements with V and J called that TCRdb kept. Clones are partly lost; checked studies trace under half to an unresolved V gene and leave the rest unexplained. Clonal size and the V and J genes are those of that table, whereas D and trimming came from the DNA. Here the sample has fewer than 200,000 clones; roughly 88% occur a single time. The ten largest clones represent more than 8.5% of the sample.

Counted from cysteine to phenylalanine, this CDR3 has 17 amino acids. Here the CDR3 DNA is all that survives: 51 bases in frame from base 1. V is trimmed back by 0 bases and J by 8 bases, and the junction contains 13 bases that no gene match accounts for. CDR1 LGHNA and CDR2 YSLEER are derived from the germline V gene. Enrolling through a virtual design, the prospective study's participants ranged in age from roughly 18 to 95 years and lived across about two dozen United States geographic areas. Cohort assignment in the prospective study relied on participant-reported clinical history from a screening survey and a study questionnaire. ImmuneRACE Cohort 3 recovered participants were defined by two consecutive negative NP/OP PCR tests, healthcare professional clearance, or symptom resolution. In the prospective study, mobile phlebotomists collected whole blood, serum and a nasopharyngeal or oropharyngeal swab from each participant. Additional blood draws and questionnaires over an approximately 2-month period could optionally be provided by prospective study participants. Blood samples from the prospective study were shipped frozen or at room temperature prior to DNA extraction.

The sample is drawn from a study of blood T cell repertoires in COVID-19 (dated by TCRdb to 2020 to 2022). About the investigation overall: The collaborator samples originated in the United States, Italy and Spain and spanned the acute and convalescent phases of COVID-19. The material from the prospective study consisted of cDNA or gDNA derived from T cells, B-cell-depleted T cells, or PBMCs. Subjects who had been exposed to COVID-19, were actively infected with it, or had recovered from it provided the deeply sampled blood TCRbeta repertoires that made up the dataset. The repertoires were released in a freely available public database meant as a resource for research on the immune response to SARS-CoV-2. Samples came from the ongoing ImmuneRACE study (first 160 participants) plus 1,254 subjects from 6 global collaborators. Sample metadata almost always included a de-identified subject ID, COVID-19 status, age in years and sex. Where available, HLA class I and class II types were taken from metadata supplied by the sample provider and were not determined by assay-based typing.

Paper-wide results and their limitations: Clinical and demographic metadata were provided uncurated, with the amount varying by source and participant.

The sequence links TRBV4-3 to TRBJ2-1, and 7 junction bases match TRBD2. The source material was PBMCs or T cells enriched from blood (not recorded which). The sequence was obtained from a woman aged 18-29 years who had recovered from COVID-19. The encoded CDR3 is CASSQEGISGRVDEQFF. The nucleotide sequence is TGCGCCAGCAGCCAAGAAGGAATATCAGGGAGGGTCGATGAGCAGTTCTTC.